The clone carrying this TCR beta chain was detected only a few times. What it binds is unknown. The study reverse transcribed the entire isolated RNA, so it sequenced expressed TCRB transcripts. The assay was immunoSEQ multiplex PCR, and TCRdb's table has in-frame clones only and misses some. The sample yields about 300,000 clones, roughly 12% seen once. The data are from a study of beta chain features in type 1 diabetes. Broader study findings: A moderate, significant TCRB CDR3 shortening appeared in type 1 diabetes across four CD4+ subsets.

This CDR3 has 15 amino acids. V dropped 0 bases and J dropped 4 bases, with 13 bases sitting between them. Germline V lookup: CDR1 SGHRS, CDR2 YFSETQ. The sequence came from a woman aged 18-35 years with type 1 diabetes. The chain has TRBV5-1 and TRBJ1-2, with D perhaps matching TRBD1 (6 bases). Sequenced material: naive CD4+ T cells from blood. DNA of the CDR3: TGCGCCAGCAGCTTGGGGGACAACGGCTTCTATGGCTACACCTTC. This codes for CASSLGDNGFYGYTF.